The TCR beta chain described here comes from a study of shared clonotypes between healthy human individuals (dated by TCRdb to 2018 to 2021). Describing the broader study: A couple of women and three men aged 18 to 49 years were included in the cohort. Per donor, three plates each were used for CD4 naive and CD4 memory, two for CD8 naive, and one for CD8 memory. The study deeply sequenced blood TCR repertoires of several healthy adults to estimate repertoire size and the extent of clonotype sharing between individuals. To increase sequencing depth and limit assay-specific biases, different laboratories used diverse techniques to prepare libraries and sequence TCR repertoires. Between about 0.94 and 8.9 billion PBMCs per donor were obtained by leukapheresis.

TCR CDR3 regions were amplified from genomic DNA by multiplex PCR using the deep immunoSEQ assay. Extracted genomic DNA from each cell subset was spread evenly across all wells of several immunoSEQ 96-well plates, with each plate serving as a replicate. For sorted subsets, roughly 200 ng of genomic DNA, equivalent to tens of thousands of T cell genomes, went into each replicate PCR. Purified libraries were quantified with a Qubit 3.0 fluorometer, sized on a Bioanalyzer 2100, and re-quantified with the KAPA Library Quantification kit. A separate single-read 150-cycle Illumina NextSeq 550 flow cell was used to sequence each immunoSEQ 96-well plate. As for the original processing: Because the immunoSEQ output held only junctional sequences and lacked quality scores, the filtering could not match the filtering applied to full-length reads. To assign V/J genes and CDR3, sequences were annotated against IMGT germline references using PyIR, a Python wrapper for IgBLAST v1.9. Reads were removed for weak V/J assignments (E-value above 1e-6), missing CDR3, stop codons, out-of-frame junctions, or ambiguous translated residues. V3J clonotypes were defined as sequences sharing the same inferred V gene, J gene, and CDR3 amino acid sequence. The percentage overlap between two repertoires was calculated by dividing the number of shared unique clonotypes by the size of the smaller repertoire. Repertoire richness was assessed with RTK rarefaction, the Chao1 estimator, and Recon v2.1 estimates of unobserved clonotypes. OLGA was used to compute generation probabilities for all TCRbeta clonotypes that the gDNA method yielded from a few donors. TCRdb retrieved this table from immuneACCESS and kept in-frame rearrangements only. Not all clones are present; in checked studies, unresolved V genes account for under half, and no reason is known for the remainder. V and J calls and clone size are as listed in that table; D and trimming were resolved from the DNA. The sample records a few million clones, over 90% of which are singletons. The ten largest clones add up to 0.3% to 0.4% of the sample.

On this clone itself: Its antigen is unknown. No base qualities exist here, and no much larger clone lies one base off it.

Beyond this particular receptor, the publication reports: Around 5% of naive CD4, 3.5% of naive CD8, around 2.3% of memory CD4, and about 0.4% of memory CD8 clonotypes were shared across several donors. Higher generation probabilities were observed for clonotypes shared by all four sorted-subset donors than for non-shared clonotypes. Only blood was sampled, and tissue TCR repertoires likely differ from those in blood. Pairwise subsampling indicated that sequencing depth was expected to affect the degree of clonotype sharing among donors. Estimated clonotype richness was generally larger for naive than for memory subsets. The small number of donors limited the genetic and exposure-history diversity represented. Even with the large sequencing depth, rarefaction of the sorted-subset datasets indicated that sequencing was incomplete.

Donors were healthy HIV-negative adults with no recently reported acute infections or vaccinations. Only Caucasian adults living in Nashville, Tennessee, USA were represented among the donors. CD4+ T cells were enriched by magnetic negative selection; naive cells were then positively selected on CD45RA, and the negative fraction formed the memory subset. Blood was collected by leukapheresis, and PBMCs were isolated by Ficoll-Histopaque density gradient centrifugation and then cryopreserved in liquid nitrogen vapor phase. Analytical flow cytometry was used to check the purity and quantity of each magnetically sorted T cell population. Genomic DNA was isolated from each sorted fraction and quantified by UV absorbance on a Nanodrop 2000c. Via the germline V gene (reference sequence), CDR1 is SEHNR and CDR2 FQNEAQ. The cysteine opens and the phenylalanine closes a CDR3 of 14 amino acids. The sequence is cut down to CDR3 DNA, 42 bases in frame from base 1. V and J are truncated by 6 bases and 5 bases respectively, leaving an intervening sequence of 13 bases.

Recombination linked TRBV7-9 to TRBJ2-2; the D gene cannot be named for sure. The sequenced sample was naive CD4+ T cells from PBMCs. The cell subset or site label of this sample denotes: CD45RA+ positively selected. The receptor comes from a man younger than 30 in good health. Some clones in this sample may be carry-over from other donors' samples. The nucleotides read TGTGCCAGCAGTCAACCGATGGGGACCGGGGAGCTGTTTTTT. Its protein reads: CASSQPMGTGELFF.